This T cell receptor beta chain is from a study of blood T cell repertoires in COVID-19. CDR3 length equals 17 residues. With V trimmed by 1 base and J by 6 bases, 14 bases remained unmatched. Germline values: CDR1 SGHRS, CDR2 YFSETQ. The method was immunoSEQ multiplex PCR; TCRdb's version includes in-frame clones alone and lacks a portion of them. The table includes some 290,000 clones, about 90% detected once. The J gene is TRBJ1-1, the V gene TRBV5-1; 8 positions match TRBD1. What was sequenced was peripheral blood. The receptor was derived from a woman under 40 with COVID-19, enrolled during active disease. This CDR3 reads CASSLPAGGHLRSEAFF. The CDR3 nucleotides read TGCGCCAGCAGCTTGCCGGCAGGGGGCCACCTGAGGTCTGAAGCTTTCTTT. Full variable domain (remainder filled in from reference TRBV5-1 and TRBJ1-1): KAGVTQTPRYLIKTRGQQVTLSCSPISGHRSVSWYQQTPGQGLQFLFEYFSETQRNKGNFPGRFSGRQFSNSRSEMNVSTLELGDSALYLCASSLPAGGHLRSEAFFGQGTRLTVV.